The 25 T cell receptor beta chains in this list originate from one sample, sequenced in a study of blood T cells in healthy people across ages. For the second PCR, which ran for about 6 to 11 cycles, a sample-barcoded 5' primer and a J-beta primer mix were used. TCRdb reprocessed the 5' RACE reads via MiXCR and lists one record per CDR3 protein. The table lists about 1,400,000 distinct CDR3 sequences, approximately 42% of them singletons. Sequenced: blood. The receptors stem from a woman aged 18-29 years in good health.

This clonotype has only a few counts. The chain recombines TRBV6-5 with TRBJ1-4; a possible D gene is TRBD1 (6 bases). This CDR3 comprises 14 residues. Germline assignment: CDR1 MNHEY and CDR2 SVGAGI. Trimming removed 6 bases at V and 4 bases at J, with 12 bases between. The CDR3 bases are TGTGCCAGCAGCCGGACAGCAAATAATGAAAAACTGTTTTTT. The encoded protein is CASSRTANNEKLFF.

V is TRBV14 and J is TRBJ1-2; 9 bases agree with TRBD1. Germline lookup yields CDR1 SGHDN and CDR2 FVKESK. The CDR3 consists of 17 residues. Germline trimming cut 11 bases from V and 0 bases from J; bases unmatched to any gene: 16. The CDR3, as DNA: TGTGCCTTCAGCCCGACCGGGACAGGGTACTCTAACTATGGCTACACCTTC. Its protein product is CAFSPTGTGYSNYGYTF.

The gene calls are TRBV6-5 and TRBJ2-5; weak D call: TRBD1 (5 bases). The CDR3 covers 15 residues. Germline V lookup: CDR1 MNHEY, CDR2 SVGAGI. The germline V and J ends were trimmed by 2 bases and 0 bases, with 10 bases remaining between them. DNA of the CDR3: TGTGCCAGCAGTTACAGTGACAGCAACCAAGAGACCCAGTACTTC. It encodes CASSYSDSNQETQYF.

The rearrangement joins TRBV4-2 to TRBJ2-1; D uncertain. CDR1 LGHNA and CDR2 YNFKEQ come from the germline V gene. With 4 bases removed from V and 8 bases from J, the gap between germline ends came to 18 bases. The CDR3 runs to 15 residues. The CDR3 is CASSRNSIFPDEQFF. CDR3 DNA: TGTGCCAGCAGCCGCAACTCTATTTTCCCCGATGAGCAGTTCTTC.

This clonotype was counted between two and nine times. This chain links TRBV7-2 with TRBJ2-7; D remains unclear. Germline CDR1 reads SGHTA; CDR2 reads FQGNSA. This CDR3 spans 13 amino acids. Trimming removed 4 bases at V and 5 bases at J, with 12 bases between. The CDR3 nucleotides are TGTGCCAGCAGCTCCAGATACTCGCACGAGCAGTACTTC. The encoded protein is CASSSRYSHEQYF. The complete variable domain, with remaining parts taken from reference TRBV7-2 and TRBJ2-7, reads GAGVSQSPSNKVTEKGKDVELRCDPISGHTALYWYRQSLGQGLEFLIYFQGNSAPDKSGLPSDRFSAERTGGSVSTLTIQRTQQEDSAVYLCASSSRYSHEQYFGPGTRLTVT.

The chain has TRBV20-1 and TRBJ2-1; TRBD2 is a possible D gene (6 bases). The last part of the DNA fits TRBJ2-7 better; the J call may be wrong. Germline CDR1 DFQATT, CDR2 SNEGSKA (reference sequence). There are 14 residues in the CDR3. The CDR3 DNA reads TGCAGTTCCCCTCGGGGGTCCCCCTACAATGAGCAGTACTTC. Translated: CSSPRGSPYNEQYF.

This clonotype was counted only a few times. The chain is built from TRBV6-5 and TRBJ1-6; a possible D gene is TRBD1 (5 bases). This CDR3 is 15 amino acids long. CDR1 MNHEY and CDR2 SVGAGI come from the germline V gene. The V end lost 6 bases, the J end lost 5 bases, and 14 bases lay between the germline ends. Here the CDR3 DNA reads TGTGCCAGCAGGGTTCCGGGACGGAATAATTCACCCCTCCACTTT. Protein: CASRVPGRNNSPLHF.

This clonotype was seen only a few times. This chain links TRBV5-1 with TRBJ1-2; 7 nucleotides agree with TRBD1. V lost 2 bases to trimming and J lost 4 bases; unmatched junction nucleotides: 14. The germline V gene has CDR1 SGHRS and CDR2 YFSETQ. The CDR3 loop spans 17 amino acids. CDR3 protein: CASSFRQGPDISYGYTF. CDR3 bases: TGCGCCAGCAGCTTCCGACAGGGTCCGGATATCAGCTATGGCTACACCTTC. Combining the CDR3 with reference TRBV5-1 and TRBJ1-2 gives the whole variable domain KAGVTQTPRYLIKTRGQQVTLSCSPISGHRSVSWYQQTPGQGLQFLFEYFSETQRNKGNFPGRFSGRQFSNSRSEMNVSTLELGDSALYLCASSFRQGPDISYGYTFGSGTRLTVV.

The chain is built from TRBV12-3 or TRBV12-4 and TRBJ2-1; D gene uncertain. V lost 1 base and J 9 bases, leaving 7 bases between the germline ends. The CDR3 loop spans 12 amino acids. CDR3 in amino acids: CASSLVVIEQFF. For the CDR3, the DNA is TGTGCCAGCAGTTTAGTAGTTATTGAGCAGTTCTTC.

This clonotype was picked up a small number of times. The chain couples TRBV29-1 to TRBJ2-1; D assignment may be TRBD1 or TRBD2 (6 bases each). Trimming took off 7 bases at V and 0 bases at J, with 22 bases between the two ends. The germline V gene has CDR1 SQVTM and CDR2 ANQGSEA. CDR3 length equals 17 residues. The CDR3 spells CSARDGGLFSSYNEQFF. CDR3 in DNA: TGCAGCGCCCGAGACGGGGGCCTTTTTAGCTCCTACAATGAGCAGTTCTTC.

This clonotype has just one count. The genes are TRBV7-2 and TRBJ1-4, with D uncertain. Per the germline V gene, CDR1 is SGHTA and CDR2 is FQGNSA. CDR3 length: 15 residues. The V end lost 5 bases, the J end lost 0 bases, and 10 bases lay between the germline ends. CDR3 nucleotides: TGTGCCAGCAGCCCTGGGGATGCAACTAATGAAAAACTGTTTTTT. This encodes CASSPGDATNEKLFF.

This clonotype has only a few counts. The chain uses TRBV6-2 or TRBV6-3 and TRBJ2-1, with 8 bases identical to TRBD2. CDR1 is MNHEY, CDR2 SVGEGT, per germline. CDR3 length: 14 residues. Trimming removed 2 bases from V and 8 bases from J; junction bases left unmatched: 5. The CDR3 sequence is CASSYEGLVYEQFF. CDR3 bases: TGTGCCAGCAGTTACGAGGGACTAGTATATGAGCAGTTCTTC.

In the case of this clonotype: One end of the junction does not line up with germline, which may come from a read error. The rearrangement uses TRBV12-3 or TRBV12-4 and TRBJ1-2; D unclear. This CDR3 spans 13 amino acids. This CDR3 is CAISSGGYHGYTF. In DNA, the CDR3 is TGTGCCATCAGTTCCGGAGGTTATCACGGCTACACCTTC.

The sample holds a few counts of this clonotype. This CDR3 reads CSAKKGLVQGEQFF. For the CDR3, the DNA is TGCAGTGCTAAAAAGGGACTAGTCCAAGGGGAGCAGTTCTTC. The chain recombines TRBV20-1 with TRBJ2-1; 8 bases are a match to TRBD2. Germline loops: CDR1 DFQATT, CDR2 SNEGSKA (reference sequence). J was trimmed by 10 bases and V by 4 bases; bases with no gene match: 12. CDR3 length equals 14 residues.

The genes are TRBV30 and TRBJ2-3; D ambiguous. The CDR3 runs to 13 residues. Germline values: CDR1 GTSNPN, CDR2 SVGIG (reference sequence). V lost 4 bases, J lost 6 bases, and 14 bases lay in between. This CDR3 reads CAWIPELGDTQYF. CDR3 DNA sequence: TGTGCCTGGATCCCAGAGTTGGGCGATACGCAGTATTTT.

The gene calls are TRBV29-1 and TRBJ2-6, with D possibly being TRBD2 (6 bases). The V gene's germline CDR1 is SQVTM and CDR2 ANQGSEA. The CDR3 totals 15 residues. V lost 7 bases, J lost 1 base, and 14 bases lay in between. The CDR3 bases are TGCAGCGCGGGGGACCTCCGTTCTGGGGCCAACGTCCTGACTTTC. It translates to CSAGDLRSGANVLTF.

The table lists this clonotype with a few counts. In DNA, the CDR3 is TGCAGTGCTAGAGATCTAGGGACAGCAGACACCGGGGAGCTGTTTTTT. It translates to CSARDLGTADTGELFF. J is TRBJ2-2 and V is TRBV20-1; 7 nucleotides match TRBD1. CDR3 length: 16 amino acids. Germline loops: CDR1 DFQATT, CDR2 SNEGSKA (reference sequence). Trimming at V came to 0 bases and at J to 3 bases, leaving 7 bases not matched to a gene.

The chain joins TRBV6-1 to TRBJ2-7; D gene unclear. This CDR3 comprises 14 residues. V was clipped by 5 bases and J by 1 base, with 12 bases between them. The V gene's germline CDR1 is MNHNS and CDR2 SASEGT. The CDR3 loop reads CASSKLDGSYEQYF. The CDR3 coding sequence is TGTGCCAGCAGTAAACTGGACGGATCCTACGAGCAGTACTTC.

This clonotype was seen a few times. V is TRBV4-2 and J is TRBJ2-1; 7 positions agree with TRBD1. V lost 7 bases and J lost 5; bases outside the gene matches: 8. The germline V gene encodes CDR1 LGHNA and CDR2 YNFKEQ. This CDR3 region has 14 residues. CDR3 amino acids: CASTDGTAHNEQFF. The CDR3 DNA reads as TGTGCCAGCACCGACGGGACAGCCCACAATGAGCAGTTCTTC.

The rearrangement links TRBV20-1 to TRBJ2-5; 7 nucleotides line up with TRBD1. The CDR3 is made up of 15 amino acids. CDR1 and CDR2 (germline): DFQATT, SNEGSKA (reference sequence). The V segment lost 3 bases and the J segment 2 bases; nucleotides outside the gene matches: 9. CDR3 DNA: TGCAGTGCTAGCAAAACACTGACAGGGCAAGAGACCCAGTACTTC. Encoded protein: CSASKTLTGQETQYF.

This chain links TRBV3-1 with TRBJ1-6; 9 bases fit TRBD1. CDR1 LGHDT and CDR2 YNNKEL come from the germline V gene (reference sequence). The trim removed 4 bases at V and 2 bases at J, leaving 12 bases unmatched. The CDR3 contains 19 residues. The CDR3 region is CASSLGGQGPETYNSPLHF. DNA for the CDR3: TGTGCCAGCAGCCTAGGGGGACAGGGCCCAGAAACCTATAATTCACCCCTCCACTTT.

The CDR3 DNA sequence: TGCAGTGGGAAGAGGGCGGATGGGGCCGCCGATACGCAGTATTTT. Encoded protein: CSGKRADGAADTQYF. J is TRBJ2-3 and V is TRBV20-1, with D perhaps matching TRBD1 or TRBD2 (5 bases each). The germline CDR1 and CDR2 sequences are DFQATT and SNEGSKA (reference sequence). CDR3 length: 15 amino acids. V lost 7 bases and J lost 6, with 23 bases in between.

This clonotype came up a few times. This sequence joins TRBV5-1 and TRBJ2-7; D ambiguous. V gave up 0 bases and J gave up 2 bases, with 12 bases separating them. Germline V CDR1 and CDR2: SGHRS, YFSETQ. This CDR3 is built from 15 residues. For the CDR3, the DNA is TGCGCCAGCAGCTTGGAGGCAGCCCTACCCTACGAGCAGTACTTC. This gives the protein CASSLEAALPYEQYF.

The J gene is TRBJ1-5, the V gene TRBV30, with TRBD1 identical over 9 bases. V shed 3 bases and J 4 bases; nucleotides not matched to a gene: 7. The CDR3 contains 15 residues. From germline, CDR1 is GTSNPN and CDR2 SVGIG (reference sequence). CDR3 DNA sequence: TGTGCCTGGAGCTCGGGACAGGGAGGAAATCAGCCCCAGCATTTT. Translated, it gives CAWSSGQGGNQPQHF.

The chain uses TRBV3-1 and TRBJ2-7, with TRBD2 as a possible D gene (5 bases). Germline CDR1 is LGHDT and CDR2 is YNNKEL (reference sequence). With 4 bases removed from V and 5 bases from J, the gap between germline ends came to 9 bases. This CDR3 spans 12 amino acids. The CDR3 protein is CASSPGSDEQYF. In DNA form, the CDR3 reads TGTGCCAGCAGCCCGGGGTCCGACGAGCAGTACTTC.